Presented here are 17 T cell receptor beta chains from one specimen sequenced in a study of T-cell memory formation after mild COVID-19. TCRdb analysed the 5' RACE reads with MiXCR anew, one entry per CDR3 protein. This table holds about 150,000 distinct CDR3 sequences, roughly 15% found once. The sequenced material came from PBMCs or a T cell subset sorted from them (not recorded which). The receptors derive from an adult woman who had mild COVID-19 (a few samples of this study predate the infection). Cell type and time point are not known.

In its sample, this clonotype was seen a few times. In DNA, the CDR3 is TGTGCCAGCTCACCACCGAGTAGCGGGAGCATTAACGAGCAGTACTTC. This encodes CASSPPSSGSINEQYF. J is TRBJ2-7 and V is TRBV18, with 9 nucleotides matching TRBD2. Germline lookup yields CDR1 KGHSH and CDR2 LQKENI. The ends lost 0 bases at V and 5 bases at J; junction bases unmatched: 8. The CDR3 loop spans 16 amino acids.

The chain employs TRBV4-2 and TRBJ2-1; TRBD1 matches at 10 bases. V lost 0 bases, J lost 2 bases, and 1 base stayed unmatched. CDR1 LGHNA and CDR2 YNFKEQ come from the germline V gene. The CDR3 loop spans 16 amino acids. CDR3 loop: CASSQDGQGAYNEQFF. The CDR3 coding sequence is TGTGCCAGCAGCCAAGATGGACAGGGGGCCTACAATGAGCAGTTCTTC.

This clonotype was counted between two and nine times. This chain connects TRBV9 to TRBJ1-5; D ambiguous. Germline loops: CDR1 SGDLS, CDR2 YYNGEE. The CDR3 contains 15 residues. The V gene lost 1 base and the J gene lost 0 bases, with 8 bases spanning the gap. CDR3 in amino acids: CASSVSPYSNQPQHF. In DNA, the CDR3 is TGTGCCAGCAGCGTAAGCCCCTATAGCAATCAGCCCCAGCATTTT.

This clonotype was counted a few times. The rearrangement uses TRBV7-2 and TRBJ2-3; 8 bases are shared with TRBD2. J lost 4 bases, V lost 2 bases, and 8 bases had no gene match. Per germline, CDR1 SGHTA and CDR2 FQGNSA. This CDR3 is 16 amino acids long. CDR3 sequence: CASSLNGRGTPDTQYF. The CDR3 DNA sequence: TGTGCCAGCAGCTTAAACGGGAGGGGGACCCCAGATACGCAGTATTTT.

This chain connects TRBV13 to TRBJ2-7, with D hard to call. Germline CDR1 and CDR2: PRHDT and FYEKMQ (reference sequence). The CDR3 length is 14 residues. Trimming took off 5 bases at V and 2 bases at J, with 13 bases between the two ends. Here the CDR3 DNA reads TGTGCCAGCAGCACCGCCGGGCCCACCTACGAGCAGTACTTC. It yields the protein CASSTAGPTYEQYF.

This clonotype was seen only a few times. V and J are TRBV12-3 or TRBV12-4 and TRBJ2-3; D possibly corresponds to TRBD2 (5 bases). The length of the CDR3 is 13 residues. V was shortened by 3 bases and J by 4 bases, with 8 bases between the two germline ends. CDR3 bases: TGTGCCAGCAGTTTCGGTAGCGCAGATACGCAGTATTTT. It specifies CASSFGSADTQYF.

The chain combines TRBV27 with TRBJ2-1; D is unresolved. Germline CDR1 reads MNHEY; CDR2 reads SMNVEV (reference sequence). V lost 6 bases to trimming and J lost 5 bases, with 8 bases between them. The CDR3 extends over 12 amino acids. The CDR3: CASSTTNNEQFF. The CDR3 coding sequence is TGTGCCAGCAGCACGACAAACAATGAGCAGTTCTTC.

V is TRBV10-3 and J is TRBJ2-1; D is possibly TRBD2 (5 bases). The V end was cut by 6 bases, the J end by 6 bases, with 18 bases between. The CDR3 totals 15 residues. Germline V gene data show CDR1 as ENHRY and CDR2 as SYGVKD. The CDR3 DNA sequence: TGTGCCATCAGCGACCCCCCGCTAGCAGGCAATGAGCAGTTCTTC. As protein: CAISDPPLAGNEQFF.

This sequence joins TRBV12-3 or TRBV12-4 and TRBJ1-1; D is uncertain. The V end lost 7 bases, the J end lost 1 base, and 13 bases lay between the germline ends. The CDR3 covers 14 residues. This CDR3 reads CASTSLDSNTEAFF. The DNA for the CDR3 is TGTGCCAGCACTTCTTTGGACTCGAACACTGAAGCTTTCTTT.

This clonotype has more than one count but fewer than ten. The chain's CDR3 is CSARRGPSNQPQHF. CDR3 coding DNA: TGCAGTGCTAGACGAGGTCCTAGCAATCAGCCCCAGCATTTT. The chain combines TRBV20-1 with TRBJ1-5, with D unclear. CDR3 length equals 14 residues. From germline, CDR1 is DFQATT and CDR2 SNEGSKA (reference sequence). The germline V and J ends were trimmed by 2 bases and 0 bases, with 8 bases remaining between them.

This rearrangement joins TRBV11-3 to TRBJ2-1; 11 bases are a match to TRBD1. V lost 5 bases to trimming and J lost 0 bases; unmatched junction nucleotides: 9. The V gene's germline CDR1 is SGHNT and CDR2 YENEEA. The CDR3 consists of 18 residues. The CDR3 protein is CASSEPGQGASSYNEQFF. In DNA form, the CDR3 reads TGTGCCAGCAGCGAACCCGGACAGGGGGCGAGCTCCTACAATGAGCAGTTCTTC.

This clonotype appeared a few times. This chain connects TRBV11-2 to TRBJ2-3, with 13 positions matching TRBD2. The CDR3 is 15 residues long. The V gene end was trimmed by 5 bases and the J gene end by 10 bases; junction bases not matched to a gene: 9. CDR1 is SGHAT and CDR2 is FQNNGV in the germline V gene. CDR3 nucleotides: TGTGCCAGCAGCCCGCGGGGACTAGCGGGAAATGCGCAGTATTTT. This codes for CASSPRGLAGNAQYF.

The chain is built from TRBV3-1 and TRBJ2-7; D call uncertain. The CDR3 sequence is 12 residues long. V shed 1 base and J shed 3 bases, with 4 bases lying between them. The V gene's germline CDR1 is LGHDT and CDR2 YNNKEL (reference sequence). This CDR3 reads CASSQAIYEQYF. The CDR3, as DNA: TGTGCCAGCAGCCAAGCAATCTACGAGCAGTACTTC.

The V and J genes are TRBV4-2 and TRBJ1-2, with a possible D match to TRBD1 (5 bases). V was pared by 1 base and J by 6 bases, with 12 bases between. The CDR3 has 14 residues. Per the germline V gene, CDR1 is LGHNA and CDR2 is YNFKEQ. Written as DNA, the CDR3 is TGTGCCAGCAGCCAAGTTACAGGATTCGATGGCTACACCTTC. Translation gives CASSQVTGFDGYTF.

The chain combines TRBV6-6 with TRBJ2-5; D may be TRBD2 (6 bases). The CDR3 runs 17 residues. Germline values: CDR1 MNHNY, CDR2 SVGAGI (reference sequence). The V end was cut by 0 bases, the J end by 5 bases, with 19 bases between. In DNA form, the CDR3 reads TGTGCCAGCAGTTACTCCCTGGGACTTGGTGGACGCGAGACCCAGTACTTC. It encodes CASSYSLGLGGRETQYF.

The chain joins TRBV24-1 to TRBJ2-3; no firm D call. The CDR3 loop spans 12 amino acids. Trimming stripped 6 bases from V and 2 bases from J, with 5 bases between. Germline lookup yields CDR1 KGHDR and CDR2 SFDVKD. The CDR3 sequence is CATSTLTDTQYF. The CDR3 bases are TGTGCCACCAGTACGCTCACAGATACGCAGTATTTT.

This clonotype occurred many times. The genes are TRBV7-9 and TRBJ2-1, with TRBD1 matching over 7 bases. This CDR3 region has 16 residues. Germline loops: CDR1 SEHNR, CDR2 FQNEAQ (reference sequence). J lost 10 bases, V lost 1 base, and 13 bases had no gene match. Here the CDR3 DNA reads TGTGCCAGCAGCTTAGTAAAGGGGGCGATCCCAGCAGAGCAGTTCTTC. It specifies CASSLVKGAIPAEQFF.